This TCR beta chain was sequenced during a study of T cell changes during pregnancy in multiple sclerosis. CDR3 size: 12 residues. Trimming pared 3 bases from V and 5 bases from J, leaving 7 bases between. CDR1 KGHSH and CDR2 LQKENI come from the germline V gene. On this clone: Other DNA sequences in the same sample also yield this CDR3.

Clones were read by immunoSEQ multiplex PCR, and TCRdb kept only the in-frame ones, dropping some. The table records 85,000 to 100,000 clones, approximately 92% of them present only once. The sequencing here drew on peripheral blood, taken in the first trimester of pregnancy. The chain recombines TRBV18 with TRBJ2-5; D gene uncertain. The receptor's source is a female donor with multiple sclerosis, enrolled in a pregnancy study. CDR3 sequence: CASSPSGETQYF. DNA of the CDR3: TGTGCCAGCTCACCCTCCGGGGAGACCCAGTACTTC.